This T cell receptor (beta chain) was captured in a study of cytomegalovirus exposure and HLA in healthy donors (dated by TCRdb to 2015 to 2018). For context, the study as a whole: In an earlier analysis of roughly 500 of the donors, 250 to 300 Gb of sequence data and 100 million or so unique TCR beta sequences from about 179 million T cells were reported. Among almost 400 genotyped donors of the cohort, an average of about 240,000 unique TCR beta nucleotide sequences were sequenced per donor, roughly 18% of them non-productive. The number of typed donors differed by locus: 629-630 for A, B, C, DRB1 and DQB1; some 540 for DQA1; some 610 for DPA1; and some 430 for DPB1. In a later analysis, previously published TCR beta repertoires from about 640 donors were re-analyzed and high-resolution HLA genotyping was added so that TCR occurrence patterns could be studied. Rather than using new phenotypic data, the later analysis identified candidate immune exposures from TCR beta sequences and from how often those sequences occurred across donors. To predict cytomegalovirus infection status, the study brought together high-throughput TCR immunosequencing, statistical association of individual TCRs with disease status, and machine learning. A separate validation cohort of roughly 130 different subjects was used in addition to the approximately 670-subject first cohort. About 300 gigabases of sequencing data and tens of millions of unique TCR sequences were included in an early release covering about 620 HLA-typed donors. The aim of the study was to test whether cataloging public T cell receptors could identify signatures of past pathogen exposure. All discovery cohort repertoires had been generated using a single sequencing platform. The T cell repertoires of under 700 subjects were profiled by immunosequencing and related to cytomegalovirus serostatus. To decide whether each TCR beta V gene segment behaved as functional or pseudogenic, an earlier analysis of some 600 of the donors relied on high-throughput TCR beta sequencing. Donor age, sex, ethnicity and CMV serostatus were compiled together with the repertoire data. A later genetic analysis took genome-wide SNP genotypes for about three fifths of the 666 donors and used that subset as a discovery cohort. Because of strong linkage in the cohort, roughly five DR-DQ haplotypes were treated as single units for association and clustering. Among the roughly 400 genotyped donors, approximately 76% belonged to the genetic ancestry cluster associated with self-reported Caucasian donors. HLA typing included class I and class II loci at four-digit resolution. Overall study results and their limits: According to a later analysis, TCR association rates differed among HLA loci, with DRB1 alleles showing the most associated TCRs and HLA-C alleles showing the fewest. According to a later analysis, parvovirus B19, influenza, CMV and Epstein-Barr virus appeared linked to several top co-occurrence clusters. The classifier was reported to diagnose cytomegalovirus status with high specificity and sensitivity in both the original and validation cohorts. The 87-base-pair reads could not distinguish some IMGT-functional V segments, including TRBV6-2 and TRBV6-3, so those segments were excluded. Sequencing depth was assumed to be roughly uniform across donors in the presence/absence analyses, though that assumption may not hold. Correlated functional status among segregating V segments might reflect linkage disequilibrium, but an unknown experimental factor could not be ruled out. When HLA alleles, especially DR and DQ, strongly co-occurred, TCR associations were difficult to assign to individual alleles. A later analysis associated roughly 17,000 TCR beta sequences with specific HLA alleles at a false discovery rate of 0.05. The sequencing pipeline was judged likely to have produced a cluster of highly shared sequence variants as a technical artifact. Because counts were too low, around 17 rarely observed V segments, including chromosome 9 orphons, were left out of the earlier analysis of 587 of the donors. According to a later genetic analysis, donors in an Asian-associated ancestry cluster had fewer N-insertions in productive TCRs than the approximately 700-donor mean. A further reported finding was that TCR beta sequences accurately predicted the HLA-A and HLA-B alleles for most subjects in the first cohort. A later analysis found that HLA-associated TCR beta chains were more clonally expanded and had lower generation probabilities than equally common non-associated chains. A few of the identified cytomegalovirus-associated TCR beta chains were confirmed in vitro to be specific for cytomegalovirus antigens. Because some donors lacked HLA typing at each locus, the association tests relied only on the typed subset. In an earlier analysis of approximately 590 of the donors, most TCR beta V segments were observed in productive rearrangements about 90% or about 30% of the time, broadly matching IMGT annotations. The study gave a list of about 170 TCR beta chains associated with cytomegalovirus. In a later analysis, most CMV-associated TCR beta chains were found to appear HLA-restricted, with HLA associations seemingly driven largely by CMV exposure. This cohort had only TCR beta chains sequenced, and the lack of alpha or paired-chain data limited which features could be detected. A later genetic analysis associated a missense DCLRE1C variant with V-gene and J-gene trimming of TCR beta chains, and an independent cohort replicated the association. It was suggested by the authors that the approach could potentially be generalized to other disease states and immunological phenotypes. The only immune exposure information available for the cohort was CMV serostatus. While some public TCRs were present in many individuals, most TCR sequences turned up only very rarely across donors.

In total, 600 or so healthy bone marrow donors made up the cohort. At the time of sampling, all cohort members were nominally healthy, though unrecorded immune exposures were likely present. The donor was CMV seronegative and was included in the group of approximately 350 seronegative cohort members. A peripheral blood sample was provided by each donor, and peripheral blood mononuclear cells were used for TCR beta sequencing. Genomic DNA extraction from the blood cell samples was performed with the Qiagen DNeasy Blood Extraction Kit. Library preparation employed the immunoSEQ multiplex PCR assay. For the multiplex PCR, a mixture combining 60 forward primers for TCR Vbeta segments and 13 reverse primers for TCR Jbeta segments was used. Amplification of the CDR3 region of rearranged TCR beta genes was performed with a multiplex PCR assay on genomic DNA. The amplified TCR beta libraries were sequenced on the Illumina HiSeq System as 87-base-pair reads. On the authors' methods: In a later analysis, some 80 million unique TCR beta chains were counted across the roughly 700 repertoires, and approximately 11 million of these chains were shared by at least two donors. A nearest-neighbor algorithm error-corrected the raw reads and collapsed the reads into unique sequences, merging closely related sequences to remove PCR and sequencing errors. Alignment of CDR3 sequences to IMGT reference sequences was used to assign V, D and J gene segments. For a sequence to be retained, at least a six-nucleotide match to both a V gene segment and a J gene segment was required. Rearrangements were classified as productive when the CDR3 lacked stop codons and remained in frame with V and J, and all other rearrangements were classified as non-productive. Following IMGT convention, CDR3 was defined as the stretch from the second conserved V-encoded cysteine to the conserved J-encoded phenylalanine. The earlier analysis of 587 of the donors excluded sequences that lacked an unambiguous match to a single V gene segment. An earlier analysis of a few hundred of the donors classified V segments as functional when productive rearrangements were above 56.7% and as segregating when the standard deviation between donors was above 5%. A statistical classification framework was built to diagnose cytomegalovirus status from the catalog of TCR beta chain sequences. In a later analysis, TCR nucleotide sequences were compared against IMGT/GENE-DB human TR gene sequences so that V and J genes could be assigned. The TCRdist pipeline was used in a later analysis to assign CDR3 sequences and most-parsimonious VDJ recombination scenarios. In a later analysis, every TCR beta chain was defined by the combination of its CDR3 amino acid sequence and its V-gene family, and reads without a unique V-gene family were dropped. As a way to deal with suspected cross-contamination and a sequencing artifact, a later analysis dropped 450 to 600 nucleotide sequences that were highly shared and had low generation probability. A later analysis calculated a clonal expansion index for each public chain from normalized within-repertoire ranks of inferred template counts. In a later analysis, generation probabilities were computed using a VDJ recombination model fitted to out-of-frame rearrangements, and the results were checked against IGoR. A later analysis scored TCR-TCR, TCR-HLA and TCR-CMV co-occurrence with hypergeometric tests, applying a repertoire-size bias correction to TCR pairs. To estimate false discovery rates, a later analysis permuted the HLA or CMV assignments 20 times. In a later analysis, co-occurring TCRs were grouped using DBSCAN, with TCRdist sequence similarity added in when clustering inside HLA-allele-positive subsets. Repertoires with fewer than 30,000 or more than 120,000 public chains were left out of co-occurrence clustering, as were about 5 repertoires with anomalous nucleotide sharing. Imported from immuneACCESS, the table was reduced by TCRdb to in-frame sequences with V and J called. These copies leave out some clones; in studies compared against another copy, an unresolved V gene accounts for under half, and the cause of the remainder is not known. Clonal size and the V and J genes are those of that table, whereas D and trimming came from the DNA. Counted in this sample were 150,000 to 200,000 clones; 80% to 85% of them appeared once. About 1.6% of the sample goes to the ten largest clones.

From the cysteine up to the phenylalanine, the CDR3 has a length of 16 residues. The read is trimmed to its CDR3 DNA, 48 bases read in frame from base 1. A distance of 18 bases separates the germline ends of V and J, which lose 2 bases and 4 bases respectively. As encoded in the germline V gene, CDR1 is SGHRS while CDR2 is YFSETQ. Comment on this clone: Its antigen is still unknown. No base quality information exists; no much larger clone differs at one position.

Recombination linked TRBV5-1 to TRBJ2-5, and possibly TRBD1, on 5 matching bases. The TCR sequence derives from a man in his fifties in good health and CMV-seronegative. Sequencing used PBMCs. CDR3 sequence: CASSLSNGAQGETQYF. The DNA sequence follows: TGCGCCAGCAGCTTAAGTAACGGAGCGCAGGGAGAGACCCAGTACTTC.